This T cell receptor (beta chain) appears in the sequencing data of a study of blood T cell repertoires in COVID-19. Study background: COVID-19 samples from acute and convalescent phases originated in the United States, Italy and Spain. From T cells, B-cell-depleted T cells, or PBMCs came the material, which was cDNA or gDNA.

The germline CDR1 and CDR2 sequences are SGHAT and FQNNGV. This CDR3 region has 13 residues. After removal of 5 bases from V and 9 bases from J, the junction contained 10 bases not matched to a gene. In the original processing: Amplification of reference gene primers was used by the study to estimate nucleated cell counts. TCRdb's copy holds only in-frame clones and misses some; the assay was immunoSEQ multiplex PCR. V, J and clone size are taken as reported in that table, and D and trimming were inferred from the DNA itself. This table has a few hundred thousand clones, around 85% appearing once. V and J are TRBV11-2 and TRBJ2-7; 7 bases are shared with TRBD2. This clonotype was obtained from a woman under 30 with acute or convalescent COVID-19. Sequencing was carried out using peripheral blood. The CDR3 is CASSADRLAPQYF. DNA of the CDR3: TGTGCCAGCAGCGCCGATCGACTAGCTCCGCAGTACTTC.